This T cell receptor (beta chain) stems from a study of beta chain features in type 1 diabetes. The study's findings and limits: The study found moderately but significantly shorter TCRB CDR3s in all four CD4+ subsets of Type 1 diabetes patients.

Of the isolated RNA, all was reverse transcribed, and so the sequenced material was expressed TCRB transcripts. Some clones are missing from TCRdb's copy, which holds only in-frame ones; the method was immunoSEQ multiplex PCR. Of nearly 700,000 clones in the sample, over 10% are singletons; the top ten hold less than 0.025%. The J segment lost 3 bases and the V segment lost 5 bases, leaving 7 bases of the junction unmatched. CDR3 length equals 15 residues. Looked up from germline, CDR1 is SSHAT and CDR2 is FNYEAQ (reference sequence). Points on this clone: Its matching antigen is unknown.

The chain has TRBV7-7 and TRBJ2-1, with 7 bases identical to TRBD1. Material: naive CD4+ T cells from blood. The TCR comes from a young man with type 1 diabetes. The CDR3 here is CASSLTGDLYNEQFF. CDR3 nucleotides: TGTGCCAGCAGCCTCACAGGGGATCTCTACAATGAGCAGTTCTTC.